This is a list of T cell receptor beta chains from one sample in a study of blood T cell repertoires in COVID-19. Clones were sequenced by immunoSEQ multiplex PCR, and TCRdb holds only the in-frame ones, with some missing. This sample has roughly 40,000 clones, with about 86% found just once. Sample: peripheral blood. These receptors all stem from a man in his 70s with acute or convalescent COVID-19. Each CDR3 is given with its conserved first and last residue. Fields, in order: V gene, clone size, J gene, D gene, CDR3 DNA, CDR3 protein. D genes are given only for firm matches. Only some rows state a clone size, as once, few, many or a class for expanded clones.

>TRBV6-5|NA|TRBJ1-2|TRBD1
TGTGCCAGTTACAGGGGGCGGTCATATGGCTACACCTTC
CASYRGRSYGYTF
>TRBV18|once|TRBJ2-5|TRBD2
TGTGCCAGCTCCCAAATAGCGGGGGCCCTGGAGACCCAGTACTTC
CASSQIAGALETQYF
>TRBV7-7|NA|TRBJ2-1|TRBD2
TGTGCCAGCAGCTTAACCCCGCTCGTCTTAGCGGGGGTTTACAATGAGCAGTTCTTC
CASSLTPLVLAGVYNEQFF
>TRBV29-1|NA|TRBJ1-1|NA
TGCAGCGTTCGAATCGACAGTTTGAACACTGAAGCTTTCTTT
CSVRIDSLNTEAFF
>TRBV29-1|NA|TRBJ2-2|TRBD1
TGCAGCGGTGGGACAGCTAACACCGGGGAGCTGTTTTTT
CSGGTANTGELFF
>TRBV7-9|NA|TRBJ1-6|NA
TGTGCCAGCAGCTTACGTACGGGTTCCTATAATTCACCCCTCCACTTT
CASSLRTGSYNSPLHF
>TRBV6-5|once|TRBJ2-3|TRBD2
TGTGCCAGCAGAATAACGAGAACTAGCGTAGATACGCAGTATTTT
CASRITRTSVDTQYF
>TRBV3-1/TRBV3-2|NA|TRBJ2-3|TRBD1
TGTGCCAGCAGCCAAGATACAGGGGGCAGGGGAGATACGCAGTATTTT
CASSQDTGGRGDTQYF
>TRBV29-1|NA|TRBJ2-3|NA
TGCAGCTCAATGGGCGGGACCAGGTCGGAAGATACGCAGTATTTT
CSSMGGTRSEDTQYF
>TRBV7-2|NA|TRBJ2-2|NA
TGTGCCAGCAGCTCAGGTAGTGGGCCCTCGGCCGGGGAGCTGTTTTTT
CASSSGSGPSAGELFF
>TRBV30|NA|TRBJ2-3|TRBD2
TGTGCCTGGAGGGAGGGACTAGCGGACGCAGATACGCAGTATTTT
CAWREGLADADTQYF
>TRBV5-1|NA|TRBJ1-5|TRBD1
TGCGCCAGCAGCTTGGGACAGGGGGATGGCAATCAGCCCCAGCATTTT
CASSLGQGDGNQPQHF
>TRBV7-6|NA|TRBJ1-5|NA
TGTGCCAGCGGGGGGAGGGGCGATCAGCCCCAGCATTTT
CASGGRGDQPQHF
>TRBV30|NA|TRBJ1-4|NA
TGTGCCTGGAGTGTACACAGGGAAGGAGCCGAAAAACTGTTTTTT
CAWSVHREGAEKLFF
>TRBV18|NA|TRBJ1-1|TRBD1
TGTGCCAGCTCACCTCGGGACAGGGGGGCTGAAGCTTTCTTT
CASSPRDRGAEAFF
>TRBV5-1|NA|TRBJ1-2|NA
TGCGCCAGCAGCCCGGGAAGGGTACGGGCTGGCTACACCTTC
CASSPGRVRAGYTF
>TRBV6-5|NA|TRBJ2-6|NA
TGTGCCAGCAGTCTCGGGACAACTGGGGCCAACGTCCTGACTTTC
CASSLGTTGANVLTF
>TRBV5-1|few|TRBJ2-1|TRBD1
TGCGCCAGCAGCTCGACAGGGGACATGGCCTACAATGAGCAGTTCTTC
CASSSTGDMAYNEQFF
>TRBV3-1/TRBV3-2|NA|TRBJ1-4|NA
TGTGCCAGCAGCCAAGATCCGTTTATTGCAACTAATGAAAAACTGTTTTTT
CASSQDPFIATNEKLFF
>TRBV10-3|NA|TRBJ1-6|TRBD1
TGTGCCATCAGTGAGTCCCGGCAGGGGGAAAATTCACCCCTCCACTTT
CAISESRQGENSPLHF
>TRBV2|NA|TRBJ1-1|TRBD1
TGTGCCAGCAGTGTGAGACAGGGTACTGAAGCTTTCTTT
CASSVRQGTEAFF
>TRBV6-2/TRBV6-3|NA|TRBJ1-2|TRBD1
TGTGCCAGCAGTGGGACAGGGAGAGGCTACACCTTC
CASSGTGRGYTF
>TRBV30|NA|TRBJ2-1|TRBD2
TGTGCCTGGAGTGATGAAGCGGGGGGCGTTTACAATGAGCAGTTCTTC
CAWSDEAGGVYNEQFF
>TRBV21-1|NA|TRBJ2-7|NA
TGTGCCAGCAGCAAACGGCCTAGCGGGGGGCCCGAAACCTACGAGCAGTACTTC
CASSKRPSGGPETYEQYF